This T cell receptor (beta chain) was retrieved from a study of blood T cell repertoires in COVID-19. Study-wide background: Acute and convalescent COVID-19 specimens originated in the United States, Italy and Spain. Sources were T cells, B-cell-depleted T cells, or PBMCs; the material itself was cDNA or gDNA.

As handled by the study authors: Amplification of reference gene primers was used by the study to estimate nucleated cell counts. Clones were read by immunoSEQ multiplex PCR, and TCRdb kept only the in-frame ones, dropping some. Clone size and V and J calls were adopted from that table, with D and trimming inferred from the DNA. The sample consists of 150,000 to 180,000 clones, about 90% of them appearing once. CDR1 is SGHTA and CDR2 is FQGTGA in the germline V gene. The CDR3 has 14 residues. V was pared by 5 bases and J by 4 bases, with 7 bases of the junction left unmatched. This chain uses TRBV7-3 with TRBJ2-7; 8 positions match TRBD1. Input material: peripheral blood. This receptor was taken from a man aged 50-59 years with acute or convalescent COVID-19. In nucleotides, the CDR3 is TGTGCCAGCAGCCCGAGACAGGGGAAGTACGAGCAGTACTTC. This translates into CASSPRQGKYEQYF.